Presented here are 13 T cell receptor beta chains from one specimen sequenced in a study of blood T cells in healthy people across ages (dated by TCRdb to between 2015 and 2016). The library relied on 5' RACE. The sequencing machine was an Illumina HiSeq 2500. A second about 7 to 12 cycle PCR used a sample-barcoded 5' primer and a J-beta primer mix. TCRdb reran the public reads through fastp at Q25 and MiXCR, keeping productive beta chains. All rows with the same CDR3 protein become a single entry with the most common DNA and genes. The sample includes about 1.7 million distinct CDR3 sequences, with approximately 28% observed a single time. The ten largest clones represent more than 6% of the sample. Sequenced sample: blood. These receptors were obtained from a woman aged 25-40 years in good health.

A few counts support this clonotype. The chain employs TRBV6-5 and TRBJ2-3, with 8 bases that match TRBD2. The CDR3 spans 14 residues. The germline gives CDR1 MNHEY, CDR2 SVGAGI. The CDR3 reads CARGGASSTDTQYF. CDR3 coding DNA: TGTGCTCGGGGGGGGGCCTCTAGCACAGATACGCAGTATTTT.

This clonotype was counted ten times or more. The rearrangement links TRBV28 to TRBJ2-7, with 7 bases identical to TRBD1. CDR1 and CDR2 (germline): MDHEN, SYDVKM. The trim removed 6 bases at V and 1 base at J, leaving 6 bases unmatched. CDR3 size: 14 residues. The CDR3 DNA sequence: TGTGCCAGCAGAGAGGTGACAGGGTCCTACGAGCAGTACTTC. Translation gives CASREVTGSYEQYF.

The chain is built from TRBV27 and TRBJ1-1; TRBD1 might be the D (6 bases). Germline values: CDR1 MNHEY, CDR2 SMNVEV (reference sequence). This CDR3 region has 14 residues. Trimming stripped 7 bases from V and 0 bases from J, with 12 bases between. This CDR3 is CASTSGAMNTEAFF. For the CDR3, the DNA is TGTGCCAGCACCTCGGGGGCAATGAACACTGAAGCTTTCTTT.

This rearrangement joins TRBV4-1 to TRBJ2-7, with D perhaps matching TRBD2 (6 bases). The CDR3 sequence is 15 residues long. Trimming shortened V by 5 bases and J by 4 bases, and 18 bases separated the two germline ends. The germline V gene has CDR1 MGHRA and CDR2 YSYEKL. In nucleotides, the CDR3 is TGCGCCAGCAGCGAAATGGCCGGGAGCCCTTACGAGCAGTACTTC. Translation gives CASSEMAGSPYEQYF.

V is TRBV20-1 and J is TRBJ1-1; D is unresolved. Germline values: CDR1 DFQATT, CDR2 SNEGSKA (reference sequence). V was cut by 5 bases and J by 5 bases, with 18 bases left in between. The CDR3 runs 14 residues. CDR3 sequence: CSALLMRGGTEAFF. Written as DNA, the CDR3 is TGCAGTGCTTTGTTGATGCGGGGTGGGACTGAAGCTTTCTTT.

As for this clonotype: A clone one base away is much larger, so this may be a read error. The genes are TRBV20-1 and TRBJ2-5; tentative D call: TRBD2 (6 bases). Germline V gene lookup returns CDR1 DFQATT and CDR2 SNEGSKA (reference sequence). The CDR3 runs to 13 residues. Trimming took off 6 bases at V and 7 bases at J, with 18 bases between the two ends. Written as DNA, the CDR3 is TGCAGTGCGCCTCTGTTAGAGGGAGGGACCCAGTACTTC. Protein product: CSAPLLEGGTQYF.

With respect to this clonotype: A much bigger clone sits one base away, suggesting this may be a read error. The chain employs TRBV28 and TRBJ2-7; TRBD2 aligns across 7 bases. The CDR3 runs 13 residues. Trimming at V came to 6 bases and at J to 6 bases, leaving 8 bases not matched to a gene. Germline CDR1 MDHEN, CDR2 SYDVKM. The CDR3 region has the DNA TGTGCCAGCAGCGCGGGGGACGCAGGCGAGCAGTACTTC. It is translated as CASSAGDAGEQYF.

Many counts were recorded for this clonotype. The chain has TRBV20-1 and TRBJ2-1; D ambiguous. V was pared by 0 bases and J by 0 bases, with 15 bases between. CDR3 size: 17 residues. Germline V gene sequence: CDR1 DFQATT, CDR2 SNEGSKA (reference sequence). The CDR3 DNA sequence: TGCAGTGCTAGAGATCCCCTAGTACAGAGCTCCTACAATGAGCAGTTCTTC. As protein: CSARDPLVQSSYNEQFF.

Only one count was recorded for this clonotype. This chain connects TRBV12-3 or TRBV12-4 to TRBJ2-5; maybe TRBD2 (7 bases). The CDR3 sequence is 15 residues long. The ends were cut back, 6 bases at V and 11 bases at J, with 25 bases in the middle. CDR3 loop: CASRRGGPLINEQYF. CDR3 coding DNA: TGTGCCAGCAGGAGGGGGGGGCCGCTTATCAATGAGCAGTACTTC.

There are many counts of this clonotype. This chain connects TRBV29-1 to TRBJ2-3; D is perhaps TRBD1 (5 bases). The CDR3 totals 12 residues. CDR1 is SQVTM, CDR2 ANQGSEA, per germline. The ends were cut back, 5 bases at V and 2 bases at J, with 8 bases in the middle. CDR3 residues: CSVLRVTDTQYF. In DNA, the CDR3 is TGCAGCGTTCTCAGGGTCACAGATACGCAGTATTTT.

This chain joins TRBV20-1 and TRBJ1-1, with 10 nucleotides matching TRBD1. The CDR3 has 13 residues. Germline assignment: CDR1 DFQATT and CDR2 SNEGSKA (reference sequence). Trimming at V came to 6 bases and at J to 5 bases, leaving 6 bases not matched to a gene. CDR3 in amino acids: CSARDRGRTEAFF. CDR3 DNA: TGCAGTGCAAGGGACAGGGGACGAACTGAAGCTTTCTTT.

The CDR3 region is CASAQGYRETQYF. The DNA of the CDR3 is TGTGCCAGCGCACAGGGGTATCGAGAGACCCAGTACTTC. J is TRBJ2-5 and V is TRBV18, with TRBD1 identical over 7 bases. This CDR3 is 13 amino acids long. After removal of 8 bases from V and 4 bases from J, the junction contained 7 bases not matched to a gene. Germline V gene lookup returns CDR1 KGHSH and CDR2 LQKENI. The whole variable domain, remainder taken from reference TRBV18 and TRBJ2-5, is NAGVMQNPRHLVRRRGQEARLRCSPMKGHSHVYWYRQLPEEGLKFMVYLQKENIIDESGMPKERFSAEFPKEGPSILRIQQVVRGDSAAYFCASAQGYRETQYFGPGTRLLVL.

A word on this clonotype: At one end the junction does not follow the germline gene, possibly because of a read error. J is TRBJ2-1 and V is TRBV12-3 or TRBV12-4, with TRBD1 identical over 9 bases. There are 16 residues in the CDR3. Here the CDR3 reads CAGSFLGQGSYNEQFF. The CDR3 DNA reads TGTGCCGGCAGTTTCCTGGGACAGGGCTCCTACAATGAGCAGTTCTTC.